The rows below give T cell receptor beta chains drawn from one sample of a study of CD8+ T cells in alopecia areata. Clones were read by immunoSEQ multiplex PCR, and TCRdb kept only the in-frame ones, dropping some. Seen here are approximately 160,000 clones, approximately 57% observed once, and the top ten hold over 12%. The sequenced sample was CD4+ T cells sorted from blood, obtained at week 24, from a patient treated with tofacitinib. These receptors all come from a human donor with alopecia areata. Each CDR3 is given with its conserved first and last residue. Each record gives: J gene, clone size, V gene, D gene, CDR3 DNA, CDR3 protein. The D gene is left open where the match is weak. Size tells how often a clone was seen (once, few, many) or the class of an expanded clone, and some rows leave it out.

J: TRBJ2-7
size: once
V: TRBV2
D: NA
DNA: TGTGCCAGCAGTGCCGGGACAAGGACTTACGAGCAGTACTTC
CDR3: CASSAGTRTYEQYF

J: TRBJ2-5
size: NA
V: TRBV29-1
D: NA
DNA: TGCAGCGTTGAAGTTGTTGCAGGAGAGACCCAGTACTTC
CDR3: CSVEVVAGETQYF

J: TRBJ2-5
size: NA
V: TRBV7-7
D: NA
DNA: TGTGCTAGCAGCCCTGACAGGGCGGGGAAGACCCAGTACTTC
CDR3: CASSPDRAGKTQYF

J: TRBJ1-1
size: NA
V: TRBV30
D: TRBD1
DNA: TGTGCCTGGAGTGTACCAGGGGGAAAAGGCACTGAAGCTTTCTTT
CDR3: CAWSVPGGKGTEAFF

J: TRBJ1-1
size: few
V: TRBV20-1
D: TRBD1
DNA: TGCAGTGCTGGGGGACAGCAAGCTTTCTTT
CDR3: CSAGGQQAFF

J: TRBJ2-7
size: NA
V: TRBV23-1
D: TRBD1
DNA: TGCGCCAGCAGTCAGTCCCCGGGGGCAGGGGGCACCTACGAGCAGTACTTC
CDR3: CASSQSPGAGGTYEQYF

J: TRBJ1-1
size: NA
V: TRBV6-1
D: NA
DNA: TGTGCCAGCAGAGTCAACAGGGACACTGAAGCTTTCTTT
CDR3: CASRVNRDTEAFF

J: TRBJ2-7
size: NA
V: TRBV4-1
D: NA
DNA: TGCGCCAGCAGCCAATCGGGGGTCTACGAGCAGTACTTC
CDR3: CASSQSGVYEQYF

J: TRBJ2-3
size: NA
V: TRBV29-1
D: NA
DNA: TGCAGCGTTCACATGATAGGGGCAGGAGATACGCAGTATTTT
CDR3: CSVHMIGAGDTQYF

J: TRBJ1-2
size: NA
V: TRBV6-1
D: NA
DNA: TGTGCCAGCAGCCCCATCCTTCCTAACTATGGCTACACCTTC
CDR3: CASSPILPNYGYTF

J: TRBJ2-1
size: few
V: TRBV7-2
D: NA
DNA: TGTGCCAGCAGCATACCAAGCTCGGGACAGCAGTTCTTC
CDR3: CASSIPSSGQQFF

J: TRBJ1-4
size: NA
V: TRBV11-2
D: NA
DNA: TGTGCCAGCAGCTTACAGGCTCAAAAACTGTTTTTT
CDR3: CASSLQAQKLFF

J: TRBJ2-3
size: NA
V: TRBV7-3
D: NA
DNA: TGTGCCAGCAGTTCGGGACTCTCGGATACGCAGTATTTT
CDR3: CASSSGLSDTQYF

J: TRBJ2-7
size: NA
V: TRBV4-2
D: NA
DNA: TGTGCCAGCAGCCAAGATATCCGGGCAGGGTCCTCCTACGAGCAGTACTTC
CDR3: CASSQDIRAGSSYEQYF

J: TRBJ2-2
size: NA
V: TRBV15
D: NA
DNA: TGTGCCACCAGCAGAGTAGGTTCCGGGGAGCTGTTTTTT
CDR3: CATSRVGSGELFF

J: TRBJ1-1
size: NA
V: TRBV6-5
D: NA
DNA: TGTGCCAGCAGACCACCCGCGGGGAACACTGAAGCTTTCTTT
CDR3: CASRPPAGNTEAFF

J: TRBJ1-2
size: NA
V: TRBV23-1
D: NA
DNA: TGCGCCAGCAGTCAATCCAGGCGGGCTCGTGGCTACACCTTC
CDR3: CASSQSRRARGYTF

J: TRBJ2-2
size: few
V: TRBV27
D: NA
DNA: TGTGCCAGCAGTCGACCGGGGAACACCGGGGAGCTGTTTTTT
CDR3: CASSRPGNTGELFF

J: TRBJ1-3
size: NA
V: TRBV30
D: NA
DNA: TGTGCCTGGAGTTCACAGGACTCTGGAAACACCATATATTTT
CDR3: CAWSSQDSGNTIYF

J: TRBJ2-2
size: NA
V: TRBV30
D: NA
DNA: TGTGCCTGGGGAGTCGGGGAGCTGTTTTTT
CDR3: CAWGVGELFF

J: TRBJ1-6
size: NA
V: TRBV6-5
D: NA
DNA: TGTGCCAGCAGTTCCTGGGGTTCACCCCTCCACTTT
CDR3: CASSSWGSPLHF

J: TRBJ2-3
size: NA
V: TRBV30
D: TRBD1
DNA: TGTGCCTGGGGCCCCGGACAGGGTGCGTCTGCGCAGTATTTT
CDR3: CAWGPGQGASAQYF

J: TRBJ2-7
size: NA
V: TRBV30
D: NA
DNA: TGTGCCTGGAGTAGGTGGGCCCCCGGCGAGCAGTACTTC
CDR3: CAWSRWAPGEQYF

J: TRBJ1-6
size: NA
V: TRBV11-1
D: NA
DNA: TGTGCCAGCAGCTTATATGGGAATTCACCCCTCCACTTT
CDR3: CASSLYGNSPLHF

J: TRBJ1-6
size: NA
V: TRBV2
D: NA
DNA: TGTGCCAGCAGTGGCCTTTATTCACCCCTCCACTTT
CDR3: CASSGLYSPLHF

J: TRBJ1-2
size: few
V: TRBV29-1
D: NA
DNA: TGCAGCGTTGGGACCTCGCTGGGGGCCGGCTACACCTTC
CDR3: CSVGTSLGAGYTF

J: TRBJ1-6
size: NA
V: TRBV27
D: NA
DNA: TGTGCCAGCAGTTTAGTTTGGGCACAAACTACAGGTTCACCCCTCCACTTT
CDR3: CASSLVWAQTTGSPLHF

J: TRBJ2-4
size: NA
V: TRBV7-9
D: TRBD1
DNA: TGTGCCAGCAGCACCATCGAGGAAAGGGGGCCTGTGGGAAACATTCAGTACTTC
CDR3: CASSTIEERGPVGNIQYF

J: TRBJ2-7
size: NA
V: TRBV25-1
D: TRBD1
DNA: TGTGCCAGCAGCGCCGGGACAGGGGACTACGAGCAGTACTTC
CDR3: CASSAGTGDYEQYF

J: TRBJ1-1
size: once
V: TRBV29-1
D: NA
DNA: TGCAGCGTTGAAGCGCTTCCGGAAGCTTTCTTT
CDR3: CSVEALPEAFF